The 4 T cell receptor beta chains below were found in one sample sequenced in a study of cytomegalovirus exposure and HLA in healthy donors. Clones were sequenced by immunoSEQ multiplex PCR, and TCRdb holds only the in-frame ones, with some missing. Here the sample spans around 34,000 clones, over 85% being singletons. Sequencing was carried out using PBMCs. The source is a man between 18 and 35 years old in good health and CMV-seronegative.

The V and J genes are TRBV21-1 and TRBJ2-7; TRBD2 is taken as the D call from the table, unchecked against the DNA. TRBV21-1 is listed as a pseudogene. The CDR3 length is 15 residues. CDR3 in amino acids: CASSPRDPVTYEQYF. In nucleotides, the CDR3 is TGTGCCAGCAGCCCGCGGGACCCGGTCACCTACGAGCAGTACTTC.

This rearrangement joins TRBV14 to TRBJ1-2, with D unresolved. Germline V gene lookup returns CDR1 SGHDN and CDR2 FVKESK. The CDR3 is 12 residues long. Trimming removed 4 bases at V and 2 bases at J, with 5 bases between. CDR3 coding DNA: TGTGCCAGCAGCCCAACAAACTATGGCTACACCTTC. Translated: CASSPTNYGYTF. The whole variable domain, filled in from reference TRBV14 and TRBJ1-2, reads EAGVTQFPSHSVIEKGQTVTLRCDPISGHDNLYWYRRVMGKEIKFLLHFVKESKQDESGMPNNRFLAERTGGTYSTLKVQPAELEDSGVYFCASSPTNYGYTFGSGTRLTVV.

The J gene is TRBJ2-7, the V gene TRBV6-5; 10 nucleotides match TRBD2. With 5 bases clipped from V and 7 bases from J, the junction kept 8 bases outside the gene matches. Germline assignment: CDR1 MNHEY and CDR2 SVGAGI. CDR3 length: 14 amino acids. DNA of the CDR3: TGTGCCAGCAGTCCCCTAGCGGGAGTGGGGGAGCAGTACTTC. It encodes CASSPLAGVGEQYF.

The chain employs TRBV19 and TRBJ2-5; D is perhaps TRBD2 (5 bases). Deletions cut 7 bases from V and 4 bases from J, with 13 bases between. The CDR3 is made up of 13 amino acids. The germline gives CDR1 LNHDA, CDR2 SQIVND (reference sequence). The CDR3 DNA is TGTGCCAGTAACCTCGAGGGATCAGAGACCCAGTACTTC. Protein product: CASNLEGSETQYF. Complete variable domain (other parts from reference TRBV19 and TRBJ2-5): DGGITQSPKYLFRKEGQNVTLSCEQNLNHDAMYWYRQDPGQGLRLIYYSQIVNDFQKGDIAEGYSVSREKKESFPLTVTSAQKNPTAFYLCASNLEGSETQYFGPGTRLLVL.